The clone carrying this T cell receptor beta chain was seen a few times. The data were taken from a study of beta chain features in type 1 diabetes. Expressed TCRB transcripts were sequenced after all isolated RNA was converted to cDNA. Produced via immunoSEQ multiplex PCR; TCRdb's table is partial and in-frame only. The sample records 860,000 or so clones, roughly 15% being singletons. The sequenced sample consisted of naive CD4+ T cells from blood. This sequence was found in a woman aged 18-35 years in good health.

CDR3 loop: CASSLWVSSGGKETQYF. CDR3 coding DNA: TGTGCCAGCAGTTTATGGGTGTCGTCCGGGGGGAAAGAGACCCAGTACTTC. The rearrangement links TRBV28 to TRBJ2-5; 7 nucleotides align to TRBD2. Per germline, CDR1 MDHEN and CDR2 SYDVKM. V shed 0 bases and J 3 bases; nucleotides not matched to a gene: 10. The CDR3 covers 17 residues.